A single sample is the source of the 19 T cell receptor beta chains below, sequenced in a study of blood T cell repertoires in COVID-19. This table comes from immunoSEQ multiplex PCR, and its TCRdb copy is limited to in-frame clones, with some not included. The sample records 490,000 or so clones, 70% to 90% being singletons. Sequencing input: PBMCs or T cells enriched from blood (not recorded which). These receptors were taken from a woman between 55 and 75 years old who had recovered from COVID-19.

The CDR3 here is CASRRGQGTDTQYF. Written as DNA, the CDR3 is TGTGCCAGCCGCAGGGGGCAGGGCACAGATACGCAGTATTTT. The gene calls are TRBV19 and TRBJ2-3, with 8 bases identical to TRBD1. In germline, CDR1 is LNHDA, CDR2 SQIVND (reference sequence). The V gene end was trimmed by 9 bases and the J gene end by 1 base; junction bases not matched to a gene: 6. This CDR3 is 14 amino acids long.

This chain joins TRBV3-1 (or the pseudogene TRBV3-2) and TRBJ1-2, with TRBD1 identical over 9 bases. V shed 5 bases and J 9 bases; nucleotides not matched to a gene: 13. Germline CDR1 reads LGHDT; CDR2 reads YNNKEL (reference sequence). The CDR3 runs to 15 residues. CDR3 bases: TGTGCCAGCAGCGACTTACCCGGGACAGGGAGAAGCTACACCTTC. This sequence encodes CASSDLPGTGRSYTF.

V and J are TRBV6-6 and TRBJ1-4; 10 bases are shared with TRBD1. This CDR3 is built from 16 residues. CDR1 MNHNY and CDR2 SVGAGI come from the germline V gene (reference sequence). V lost 4 bases and J lost 7; bases outside the gene matches: 9. As DNA, the CDR3 is TGTGCCAGCAGTTTCACCCCGGGACAGGGGACTGAAAAACTGTTTTTT. It encodes CASSFTPGQGTEKLFF.

A word on this clone: Other DNA sequences in the sample encode the same CDR3. The chain recombines TRBV5-1 with TRBJ1-1, with 7 bases lining up with TRBD1. CDR3 size: 14 residues. The ends lost 0 bases at V and 4 bases at J; junction bases unmatched: 3. CDR1 and CDR2 from the germline V gene are SGHRS and YFSETQ. DNA of the CDR3: TGCGCCAGCAGCTTGGGACAGGGTGGCACTGAAGCTTTCTTT. Translation: CASSLGQGGTEAFF.

CDR3 nucleotides: TGTGCCAGCAGTTACTCGGGGGCTCTGGAGACCCAGTACTTC. Protein sequence: CASSYSGALETQYF. The chain employs TRBV6-6 and TRBJ2-5; possible D gene TRBD1, 6 bases. V dropped 0 bases and J dropped 5 bases, with 10 bases sitting between them. Germline V gene data show CDR1 as MNHNY and CDR2 as SVGAGI (reference sequence). CDR3 length: 14 residues.

The rearrangement links TRBV27 to TRBJ2-1; 7 positions match TRBD2. V shed 2 bases, J shed 6 bases, and the junction held 7 bases outside the gene matches. CDR3 length equals 15 residues. Germline CDR1 is MNHEY and CDR2 is SMNVEV (reference sequence). Here the CDR3 reads CASSLGASGTNEQFF. CDR3 in DNA: TGTGCCAGCAGTTTAGGGGCTAGCGGAACCAATGAGCAGTTCTTC.

The chain has TRBV4-1 and TRBJ1-1, with a possible D match to TRBD1 (5 bases). V was clipped by 3 bases and J by 0 bases, with 14 bases between them. CDR3 length: 16 amino acids. CDR1 is MGHRA and CDR2 is YSYEKL in the germline V gene. CDR3 in amino acids: CASSQTTTGLNTEAFF. The CDR3 region has the DNA TGCGCCAGCAGCCAGACGACCACAGGATTGAACACTGAAGCTTTCTTT.

The V gene is TRBV19, the J gene TRBJ2-1, with 13 bases matching TRBD2. The ends lost 2 bases at V and 8 bases at J; junction bases unmatched: 9. Germline V gene sequence: CDR1 LNHDA, CDR2 SQIVND (reference sequence). This CDR3 has 17 amino acids. Here the CDR3 DNA reads TGTGCCAGTAGTATAAGACTAGCGGGGGGCCGCACGGATGAGCAGTTCTTC. As protein: CASSIRLAGGRTDEQFF.

The gene calls are TRBV11-2 and TRBJ1-3; 8 nucleotides line up with TRBD1. Germline V gene sequence: CDR1 SGHAT, CDR2 FQNNGV. The CDR3 contains 15 residues. The ends lost 5 bases at V and 4 bases at J; junction bases unmatched: 7. For the CDR3, the DNA is TGTGCCAGCAGCCCCGACAGGGGAACAGGAAACACCATATATTTT. It translates to CASSPDRGTGNTIYF.

The chain carries TRBV5-1 and TRBJ2-3; TRBD2 aligns across 15 bases. Germline trimming cut 1 base from V and 2 bases from J; bases unmatched to any gene: 5. This CDR3 has 18 amino acids. Per the germline V gene, CDR1 is SGHRS and CDR2 is YFSETQ. CDR3: CASSLPGLAGGSTDTQYF. CDR3 nucleotide sequence: TGCGCCAGCAGCTTGCCGGGACTAGCGGGGGGATCCACAGATACGCAGTATTTT.

The J gene is TRBJ1-2, the V gene TRBV9; TRBD1 matches 8 bases. Germline CDR1 and CDR2: SGDLS and YYNGEE. V shed 0 bases and J 4 bases; nucleotides not matched to a gene: 8. The CDR3 covers 16 residues. Written as DNA, the CDR3 is TGTGCCAGCAGCGTAGCTACGGCAGGGGGCTCCTATGGCTACACCTTC. Translation: CASSVATAGGSYGYTF.

This clone came up once. V usage is TRBV24-1 and J usage is TRBJ1-2; D is uncertain. Trimming removed 5 bases at V and 4 bases at J, with 4 bases between. The germline CDR1 and CDR2 sequences are KGHDR and SFDVKD. The CDR3 sequence is 11 residues long. CDR3 DNA: TGTGCCACCAGTGGACTCTATGGCTACACCTTC. As protein: CATSGLYGYTF.

This chain joins TRBV9 and TRBJ2-3; TRBD2 is a possible D gene (5 bases). Deletions cut 4 bases from V and 4 bases from J, with 16 bases between. This CDR3 has 15 amino acids. CDR1 is SGDLS and CDR2 is YYNGEE in the germline V gene. The CDR3 nucleotides are TGTGCCAGCAGCCCTCAACTAGTTCCCCCAGATACGCAGTATTTT. It translates to CASSPQLVPPDTQYF.

The chain is built from TRBV28 and TRBJ2-3, with 13 bases matching TRBD2. This CDR3 is built from 18 residues. Germline CDR1 and CDR2: MDHEN and SYDVKM. V shed 3 bases, J shed 6 bases, and the junction held 12 bases outside the gene matches. The DNA for the CDR3 is TGTGCCAGCAGTTTTCCTACTGGACTAGCGGGGGAAATGGATACGCAGTATTTT. Its protein is CASSFPTGLAGEMDTQYF.

This sequence joins TRBV11-3 and TRBJ1-1, with TRBD1 matching 7 bases. Germline CDR1 reads SGHNT; CDR2 reads YENEEA. J was trimmed by 10 bases and V by 4 bases; bases with no gene match: 3. The CDR3 loop spans 11 amino acids. DNA of the CDR3: TGTGCCAGCAGCTGGGGGACAGCAGCTTTCTTT. It specifies CASSWGTAAFF.

The chain carries TRBV7-9 and TRBJ2-2; 8 positions agree with TRBD2. CDR1 is SEHNR, CDR2 FQNEAQ, per germline (reference sequence). The CDR3 runs 18 residues. V lost 1 base and J lost 2; bases outside the gene matches: 9. This chain's CDR3 is CASSLEWLAGGNTGELFF. In DNA form, the CDR3 reads TGTGCCAGCAGCTTAGAATGGTTGGCGGGGGGAAACACCGGGGAGCTGTTTTTT.

The chain couples TRBV28 to TRBJ2-2; 7 bases line up with TRBD2. V lost 7 bases and J lost 3; bases outside the gene matches: 8. This CDR3 is built from 15 residues. Germline V gene lookup returns CDR1 MDHEN and CDR2 SYDVKM. The CDR3 protein is CASTTLSGDTGELFF. For the CDR3, the DNA is TGTGCCAGCACCACTTTGAGCGGGGACACCGGGGAGCTGTTTTTT.

This clone was detected a few times. The chain employs TRBV28 and TRBJ2-7; D is perhaps TRBD2 (6 bases). The V and J ends lost 10 bases and 0 bases respectively, with 16 bases between them. Germline V gene lookup returns CDR1 MDHEN and CDR2 SYDVKM. CDR3 length: 14 amino acids. CDR3 sequence reads: CATQQGGTSYEQYV. The CDR3 region has the DNA TGTGCCACCCAGCAGGGCGGGACCTCCTACGAGCAGTACGTC.

This chain links TRBV18 with TRBJ2-7; 8 positions agree with TRBD1. The CDR3 totals 13 residues. Germline CDR1 KGHSH, CDR2 LQKENI. The V segment lost 6 bases and the J segment 4 bases; nucleotides outside the gene matches: 5. The DNA of the CDR3 is TGTGCCAGCTCGCAGCAGGGGGCTTACGAGCAGTACTTC. Translation: CASSQQGAYEQYF.